This T cell receptor beta chain was retrieved from a study of regulatory T cells in long-lasting Graves disease. Points from the study as a whole: Among persistent patients, a larger number of public clonotypes were shared (approximately 3,000) than among newly diagnosed patients (about 970). Patients whose Graves' disease persisted exhibited lower TCR diversity than those newly diagnosed.

Specified time point: persistent/refractory GD, antithyroid drugs over 5 years with positive TRAb. After RNA was extracted from PBMCs, the TCR library was made from it. The table lists this clonotype with a few counts. Antigen unknown. The CDR3 is 14 amino acids. The V end was cut by 0 bases, the J end by 6 bases, with 12 bases between. Germline CDR1 reads PRHDT; CDR2 reads FYEKMQ (reference sequence). Arm-PCR with iRepertoire HTBI primers amplified the CDR3 regions for these TCR beta libraries. TCRdb reprocessed the multiplex PCR reads via MiXCR and lists one record per CDR3 protein. The sample records around 400,000 distinct CDR3 sequences, roughly 25% being singletons.

This sample comprised peripheral blood mononuclear cells (PBMCs), obtained when the disease was refractory, from a patient treated with antithyroid drugs. The rearrangement joins TRBV13 to TRBJ2-7, with D perhaps matching TRBD2 (6 bases). This clonotype was obtained from a woman in her thirties or forties with Graves disease. CDR3 in amino acids: CASSLGTAGGEQYF. The CDR3, as DNA: TGTGCCAGCAGCTTAGGAACAGCGGGTGGCGAGCAGTACTTC.